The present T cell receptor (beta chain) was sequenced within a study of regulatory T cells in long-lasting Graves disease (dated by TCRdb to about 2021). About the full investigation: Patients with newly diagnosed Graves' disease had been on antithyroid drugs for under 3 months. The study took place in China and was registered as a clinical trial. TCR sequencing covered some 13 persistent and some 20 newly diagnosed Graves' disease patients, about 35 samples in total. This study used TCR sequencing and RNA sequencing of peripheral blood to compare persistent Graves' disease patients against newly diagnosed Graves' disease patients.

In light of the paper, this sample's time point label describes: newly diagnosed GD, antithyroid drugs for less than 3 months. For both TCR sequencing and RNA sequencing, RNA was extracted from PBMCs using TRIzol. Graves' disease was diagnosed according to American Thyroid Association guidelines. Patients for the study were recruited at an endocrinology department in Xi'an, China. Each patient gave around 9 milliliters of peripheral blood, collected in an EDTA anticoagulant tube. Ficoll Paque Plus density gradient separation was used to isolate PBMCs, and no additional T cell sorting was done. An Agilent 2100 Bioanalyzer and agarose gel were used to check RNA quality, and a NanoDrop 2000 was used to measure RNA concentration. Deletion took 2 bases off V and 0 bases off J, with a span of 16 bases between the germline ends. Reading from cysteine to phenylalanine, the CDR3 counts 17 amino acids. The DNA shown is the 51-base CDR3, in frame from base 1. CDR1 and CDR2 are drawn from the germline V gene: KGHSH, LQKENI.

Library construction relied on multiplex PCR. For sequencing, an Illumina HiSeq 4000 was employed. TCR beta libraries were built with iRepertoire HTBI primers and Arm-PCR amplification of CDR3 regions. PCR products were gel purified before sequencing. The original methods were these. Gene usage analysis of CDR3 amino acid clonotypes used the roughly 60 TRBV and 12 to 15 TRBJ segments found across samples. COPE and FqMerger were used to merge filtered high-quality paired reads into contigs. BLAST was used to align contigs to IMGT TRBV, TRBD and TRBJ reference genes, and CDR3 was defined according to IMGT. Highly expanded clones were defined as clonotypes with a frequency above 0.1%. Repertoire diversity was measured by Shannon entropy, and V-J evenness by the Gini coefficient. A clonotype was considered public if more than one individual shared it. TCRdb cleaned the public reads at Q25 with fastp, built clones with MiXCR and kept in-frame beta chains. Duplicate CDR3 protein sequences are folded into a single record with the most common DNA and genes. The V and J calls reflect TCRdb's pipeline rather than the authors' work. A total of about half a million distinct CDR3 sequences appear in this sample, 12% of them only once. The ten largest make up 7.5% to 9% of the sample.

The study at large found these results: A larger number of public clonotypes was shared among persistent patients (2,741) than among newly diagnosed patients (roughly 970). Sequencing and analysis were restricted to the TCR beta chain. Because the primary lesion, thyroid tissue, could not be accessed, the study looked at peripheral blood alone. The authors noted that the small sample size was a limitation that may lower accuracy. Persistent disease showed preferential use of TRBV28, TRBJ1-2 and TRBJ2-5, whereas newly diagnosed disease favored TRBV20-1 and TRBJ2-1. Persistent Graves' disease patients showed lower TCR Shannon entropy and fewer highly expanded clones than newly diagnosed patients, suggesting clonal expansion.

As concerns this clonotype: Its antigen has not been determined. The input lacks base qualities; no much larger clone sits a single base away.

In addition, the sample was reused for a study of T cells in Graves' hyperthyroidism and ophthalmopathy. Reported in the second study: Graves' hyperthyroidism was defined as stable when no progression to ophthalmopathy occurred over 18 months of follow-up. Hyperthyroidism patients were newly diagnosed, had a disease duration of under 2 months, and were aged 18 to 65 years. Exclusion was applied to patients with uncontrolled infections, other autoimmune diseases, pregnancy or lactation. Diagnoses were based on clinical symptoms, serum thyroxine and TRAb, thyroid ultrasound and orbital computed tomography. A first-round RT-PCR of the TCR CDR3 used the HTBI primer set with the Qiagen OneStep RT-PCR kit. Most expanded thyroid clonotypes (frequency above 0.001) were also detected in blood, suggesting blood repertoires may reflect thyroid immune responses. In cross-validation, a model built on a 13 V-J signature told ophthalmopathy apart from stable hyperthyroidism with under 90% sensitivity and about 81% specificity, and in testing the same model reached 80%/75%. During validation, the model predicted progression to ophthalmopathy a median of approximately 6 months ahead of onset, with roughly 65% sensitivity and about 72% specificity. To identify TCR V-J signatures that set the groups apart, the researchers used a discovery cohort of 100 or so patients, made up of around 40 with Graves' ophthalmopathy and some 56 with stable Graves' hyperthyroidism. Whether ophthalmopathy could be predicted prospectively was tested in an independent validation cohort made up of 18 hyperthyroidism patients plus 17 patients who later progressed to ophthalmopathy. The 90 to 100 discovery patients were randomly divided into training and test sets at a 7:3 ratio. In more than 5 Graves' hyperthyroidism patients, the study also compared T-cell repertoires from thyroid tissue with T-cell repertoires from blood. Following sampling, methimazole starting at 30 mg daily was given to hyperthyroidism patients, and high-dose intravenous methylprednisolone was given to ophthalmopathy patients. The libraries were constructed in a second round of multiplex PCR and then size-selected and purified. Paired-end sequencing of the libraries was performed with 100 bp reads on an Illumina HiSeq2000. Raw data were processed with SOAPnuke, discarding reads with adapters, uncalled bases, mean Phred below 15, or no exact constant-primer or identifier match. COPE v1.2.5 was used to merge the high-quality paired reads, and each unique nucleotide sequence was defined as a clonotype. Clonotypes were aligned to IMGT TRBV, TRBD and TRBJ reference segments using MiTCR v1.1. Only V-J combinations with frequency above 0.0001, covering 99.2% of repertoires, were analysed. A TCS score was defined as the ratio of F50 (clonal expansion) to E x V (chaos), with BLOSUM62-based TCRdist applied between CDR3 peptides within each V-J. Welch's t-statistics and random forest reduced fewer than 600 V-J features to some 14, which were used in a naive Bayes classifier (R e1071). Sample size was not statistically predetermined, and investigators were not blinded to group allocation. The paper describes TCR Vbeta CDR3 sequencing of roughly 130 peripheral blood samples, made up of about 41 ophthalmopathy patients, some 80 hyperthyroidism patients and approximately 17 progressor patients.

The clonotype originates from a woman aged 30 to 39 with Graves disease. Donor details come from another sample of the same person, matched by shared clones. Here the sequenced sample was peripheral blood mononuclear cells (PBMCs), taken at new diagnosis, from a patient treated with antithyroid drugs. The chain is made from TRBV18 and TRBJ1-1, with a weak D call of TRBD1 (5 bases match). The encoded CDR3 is CASSPGATGWMNTEAFF. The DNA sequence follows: TGTGCCAGCTCACCAGGTGCAACAGGTTGGATGAACACTGAAGCTTTCTTT.